In this sample, the clone carrying this T cell receptor beta chain turned up once. The antigen remains unidentified. This entry belongs to a study of T-cell reconstitution after alpha-beta-depleted transplantation in children. Overall study findings and caveats: As was reported, about two months after transplant, alpha-beta T cells came from several hundred expanded graft clones.

Unique molecular identifiers were incorporated when the TCRbeta library was constructed. MiXCR, run by TCRdb on the PCR reads, gives a single entry per CDR3 protein. The data hold about 250,000 distinct CDR3 sequences, with 20% to 30% observed a single time. V was pared by 3 bases and J by 4 bases, with 8 bases between. There are 12 residues in the CDR3. Germline lookup yields CDR1 DFQATT and CDR2 SNEGSKA (reference sequence). This chain uses TRBV20-1 with TRBJ2-3; TRBD2 is a possible D gene (6 bases). The source is a female patient aged 2-15 years who had a stem cell transplant for congenital amegakaryocytic thrombocytopenia, so the T cells may come from the graft donor. Sequencing was performed on PBMCs, mostly from graft donor cells, taken 360 days after TCRalphabeta/CD19-depleted stem cell transplant. CDR3 sequence reads: CSARSSADTQYF. In DNA form, the CDR3 reads TGCAGTGCTAGGTCTAGCGCAGATACGCAGTATTTT.